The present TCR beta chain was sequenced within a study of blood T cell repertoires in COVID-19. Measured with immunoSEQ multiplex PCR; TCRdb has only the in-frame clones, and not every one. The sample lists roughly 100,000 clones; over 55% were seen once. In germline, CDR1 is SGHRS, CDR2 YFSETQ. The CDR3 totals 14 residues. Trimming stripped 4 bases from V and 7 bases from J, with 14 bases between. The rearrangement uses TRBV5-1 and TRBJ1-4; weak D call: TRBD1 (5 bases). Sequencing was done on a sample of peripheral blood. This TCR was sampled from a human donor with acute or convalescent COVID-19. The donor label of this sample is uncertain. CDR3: CASSRGARGEKLFF. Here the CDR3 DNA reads TGCGCCAGCAGCCGCGGGGCCCGAGGTGAAAAACTGTTTTTT. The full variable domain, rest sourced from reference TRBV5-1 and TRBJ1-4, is KAGVTQTPRYLIKTRGQQVTLSCSPISGHRSVSWYQQTPGQGLQFLFEYFSETQRNKGNFPGRFSGRQFSNSRSEMNVSTLELGDSALYLCASSRGARGEKLFFGSGTQLSVL.